This TCR beta chain was documented in a study of cytomegalovirus exposure and HLA in healthy donors. Study-wide results and limits: The authors listed approximately 150 TCR beta chains as cytomegalovirus-associated.

Regarding this clone: Its specificity is not known.

CDR1 SGHDN and CDR2 FVKESK come from the germline V gene. This CDR3 spans 18 amino acids. The V and J ends lost 3 bases and 3 bases, in that order; junction bases with no gene match: 8. TCRdb's copy holds only in-frame clones and misses some; the assay was immunoSEQ multiplex PCR. The sample lists roughly 79,000 clones; 93% were seen once. The genes are TRBV14 and TRBJ2-1; 13 nucleotides agree with TRBD2. The sample consisted of PBMCs. The receptor's source is a man younger than 35 in good health and CMV-seronegative. The CDR3 DNA follows: TGTGCCAGCAGCCACTGGACTAGCGGGAGCCCAATCTACAATGAGCAGTTCTTC. This encodes CASSHWTSGSPIYNEQFF. The variable domain in full, with the rest retrieved from reference TRBV14 and TRBJ2-1, is EAGVTQFPSHSVIEKGQTVTLRCDPISGHDNLYWYRRVMGKEIKFLLHFVKESKQDESGMPNNRFLAERTGGTYSTLKVQPAELEDSGVYFCASSHWTSGSPIYNEQFFGPGTRLTVL.